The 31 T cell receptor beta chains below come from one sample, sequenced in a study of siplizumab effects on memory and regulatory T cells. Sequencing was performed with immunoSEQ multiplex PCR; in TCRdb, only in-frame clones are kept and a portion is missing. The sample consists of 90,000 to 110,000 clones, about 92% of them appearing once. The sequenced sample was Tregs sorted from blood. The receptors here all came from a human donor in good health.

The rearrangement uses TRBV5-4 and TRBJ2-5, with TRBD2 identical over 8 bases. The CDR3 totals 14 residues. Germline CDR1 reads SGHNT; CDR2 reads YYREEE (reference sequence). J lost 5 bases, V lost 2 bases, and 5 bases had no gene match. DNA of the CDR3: TGTGCCAGCAGCTTCGGGGGGGTTGGGGAGACCCAGTACTTC. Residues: CASSFGGVGETQYF. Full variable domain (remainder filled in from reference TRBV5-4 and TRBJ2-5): ETGVTQSPTHLIKTRGQQVTLRCSSQSGHNTVSWYQQALGQGPQFIFQYYREEENGRGNFPPRFSGLQFPNYSSELNVNALELDDSALYLCASSFGGVGETQYFGPGTRLLVL.

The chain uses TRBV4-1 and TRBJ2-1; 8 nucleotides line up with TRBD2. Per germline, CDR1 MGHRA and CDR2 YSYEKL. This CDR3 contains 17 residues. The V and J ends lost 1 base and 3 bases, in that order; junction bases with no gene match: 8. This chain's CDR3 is CASSQVRSSGGYNEQFF. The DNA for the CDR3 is TGCGCCAGCAGCCAAGTGCGTTCGAGCGGGGGCTACAATGAGCAGTTCTTC.

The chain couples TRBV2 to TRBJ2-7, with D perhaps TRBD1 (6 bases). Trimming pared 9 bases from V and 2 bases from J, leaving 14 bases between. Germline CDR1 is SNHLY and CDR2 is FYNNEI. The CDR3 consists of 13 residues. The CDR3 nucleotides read TGTGCCAGAGGAGACGACAGGACCTACGAGCAGTACTTC. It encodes CARGDDRTYEQYF.

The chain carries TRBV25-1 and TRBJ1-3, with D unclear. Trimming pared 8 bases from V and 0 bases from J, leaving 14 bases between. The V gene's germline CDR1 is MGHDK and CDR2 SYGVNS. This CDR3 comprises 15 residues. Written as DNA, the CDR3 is TGTGCCAGCCGTACGAACTCGGACTCTGGAAACACCATATATTTT. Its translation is CASRTNSDSGNTIYF.

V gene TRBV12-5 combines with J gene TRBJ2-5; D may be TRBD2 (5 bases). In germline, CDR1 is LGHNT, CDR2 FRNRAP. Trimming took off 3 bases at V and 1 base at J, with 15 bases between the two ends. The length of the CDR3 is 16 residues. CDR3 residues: CASGFGSSAAQETQYF. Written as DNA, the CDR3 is TGTGCTAGTGGTTTTGGTAGTTCAGCGGCCCAAGAGACCCAGTACTTC.

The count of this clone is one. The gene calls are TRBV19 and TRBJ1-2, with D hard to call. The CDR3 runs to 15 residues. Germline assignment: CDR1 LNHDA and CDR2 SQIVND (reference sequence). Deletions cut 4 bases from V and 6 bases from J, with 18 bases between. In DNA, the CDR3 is TGTGCCAGTAGTAACGACCTAAGAGTTTTAGATGGCTACACCTTC. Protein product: CASSNDLRVLDGYTF.

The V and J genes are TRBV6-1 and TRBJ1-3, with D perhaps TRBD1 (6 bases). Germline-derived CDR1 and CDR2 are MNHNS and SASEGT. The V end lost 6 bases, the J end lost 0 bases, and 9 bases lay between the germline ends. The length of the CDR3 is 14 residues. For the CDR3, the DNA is TGTGCCAGCAGAAGAGGGGGCTCTGGAAACACCATATATTTT. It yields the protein CASRRGGSGNTIYF.

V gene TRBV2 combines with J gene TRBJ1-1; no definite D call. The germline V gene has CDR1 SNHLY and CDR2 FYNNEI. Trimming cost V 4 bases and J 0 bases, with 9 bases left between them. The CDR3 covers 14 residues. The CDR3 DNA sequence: TGTGCCAGCAGTGCCATAGACCTGAACACTGAAGCTTTCTTT. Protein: CASSAIDLNTEAFF.

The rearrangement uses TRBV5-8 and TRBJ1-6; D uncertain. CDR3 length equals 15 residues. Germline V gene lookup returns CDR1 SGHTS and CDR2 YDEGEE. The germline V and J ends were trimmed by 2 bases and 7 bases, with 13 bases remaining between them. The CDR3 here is CASSFTRAGNSPLHF. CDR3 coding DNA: TGTGCCAGCAGCTTTACACGGGCTGGGAATTCACCCCTCCACTTT.

The CDR3 sequence: CASSLEEGLEQYF. In DNA form, the CDR3 reads TGTGCCAGCAGCTTAGAGGAGGGGCTCGAGCAGTACTTC. J is TRBJ2-7 and V is TRBV11-3; TRBD2 is a possible D gene (6 bases). This CDR3 has 13 amino acids. V lost 0 bases, J lost 6 bases, and 9 bases lay in between. Per the germline V gene, CDR1 is SGHNT and CDR2 is YENEEA. Full variable domain (rest looked up from reference TRBV11-3 and TRBJ2-7): EAGVVQSPRYKIIEKKQPVAFWCNPISGHNTLYWYLQNLGQGPELLIRYENEEAVDDSQLPKDRFSAERLKGVDSTLKIQPAELGDSAVYLCASSLEEGLEQYFGPGTRLTVT.

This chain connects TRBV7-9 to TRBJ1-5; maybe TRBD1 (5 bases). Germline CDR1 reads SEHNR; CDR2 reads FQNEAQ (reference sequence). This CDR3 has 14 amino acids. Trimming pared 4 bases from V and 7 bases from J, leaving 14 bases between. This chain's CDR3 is CASSSPRDGQPQHF. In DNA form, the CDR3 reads TGTGCCAGCAGCTCCCCCCGGGACGGCCAGCCCCAGCATTTT.

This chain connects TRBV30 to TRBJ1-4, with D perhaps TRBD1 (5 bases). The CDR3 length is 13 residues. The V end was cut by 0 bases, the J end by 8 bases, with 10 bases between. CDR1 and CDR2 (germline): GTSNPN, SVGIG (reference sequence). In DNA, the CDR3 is TGTGCCTGGAGTGTGGGGGGTACGGAAAAACTGTTTTTT. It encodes CAWSVGGTEKLFF.

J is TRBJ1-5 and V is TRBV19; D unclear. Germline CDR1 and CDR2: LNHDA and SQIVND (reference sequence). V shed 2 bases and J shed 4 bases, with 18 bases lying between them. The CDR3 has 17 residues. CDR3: CASSISLDGSLNQPQHF. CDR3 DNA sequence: TGTGCCAGTAGTATATCACTTGATGGTTCTCTTAATCAGCCCCAGCATTTT.

CDR3 sequence: CASSLRRTEAFF. CDR3 coding DNA: TGTGCCAGCAGCTTACGGCGCACTGAAGCTTTCTTT. J is TRBJ1-1 and V is TRBV11-2; no firm D call. This CDR3 is 12 amino acids long. Trimming removed 2 bases at V and 4 bases at J, with 5 bases between. Germline loops: CDR1 SGHAT, CDR2 FQNNGV.

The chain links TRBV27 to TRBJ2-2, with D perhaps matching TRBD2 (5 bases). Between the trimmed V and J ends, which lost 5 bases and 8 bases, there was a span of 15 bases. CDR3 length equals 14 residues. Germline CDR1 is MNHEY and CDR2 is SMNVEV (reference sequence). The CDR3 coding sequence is TGTGCCAGCAGTCCTGATTACGGGAAGGGGGAGCTGTTTTTT. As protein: CASSPDYGKGELFF.

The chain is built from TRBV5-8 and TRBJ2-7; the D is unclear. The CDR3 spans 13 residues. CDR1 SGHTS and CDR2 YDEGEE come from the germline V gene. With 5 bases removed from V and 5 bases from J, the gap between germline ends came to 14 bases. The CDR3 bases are TGTGCCAGCAGGAGCAGTAAGAGGAACGAGCAGTACTTC. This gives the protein CASRSSKRNEQYF.

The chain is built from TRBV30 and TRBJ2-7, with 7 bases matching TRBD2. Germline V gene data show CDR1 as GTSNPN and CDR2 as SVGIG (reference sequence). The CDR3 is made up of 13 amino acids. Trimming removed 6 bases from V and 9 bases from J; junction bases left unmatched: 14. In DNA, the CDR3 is TGTGCCTGTTGGTCCGGGAGGCTCGTACGGCAGTACTTC. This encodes CACWSGRLVRQYF.

CDR3 in amino acids: CASTDLGGNEQFF. The CDR3 DNA sequence: TGTGCCAGTACCGACTTAGGAGGCAATGAGCAGTTCTTC. The chain employs TRBV19 and TRBJ2-1; D might be TRBD2 (5 bases). Trimming cost V 7 bases and J 6 bases, with 13 bases left between them. CDR3 length: 13 amino acids. CDR1 and CDR2 (germline): LNHDA, SQIVND (reference sequence).

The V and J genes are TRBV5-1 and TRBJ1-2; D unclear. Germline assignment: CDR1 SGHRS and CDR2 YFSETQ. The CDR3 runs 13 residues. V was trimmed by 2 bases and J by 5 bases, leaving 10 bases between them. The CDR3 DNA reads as TGCGCCAGCAGCTTAACACCGGAATATGGCTACACCTTC. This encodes CASSLTPEYGYTF.

The CDR3 DNA is TGTGCCAGTAGTATAGCTCCGGGACTAGCGGGAGTCTGGGACTACGAGCAGTACTTC. Amino acid sequence: CASSIAPGLAGVWDYEQYF. This chain joins TRBV19 and TRBJ2-7; 14 bases are shared with TRBD2. Germline V lookup: CDR1 LNHDA, CDR2 SQIVND (reference sequence). Unmatched junction bases numbered 11, after V lost 1 base and J lost 3 bases. CDR3 length: 19 residues.

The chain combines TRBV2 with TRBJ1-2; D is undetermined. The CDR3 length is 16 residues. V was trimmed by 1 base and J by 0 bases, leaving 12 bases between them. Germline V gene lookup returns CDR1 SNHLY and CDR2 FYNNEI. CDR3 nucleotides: TGTGCCAGCAGTGAAGAGTGGGTTTCAGCTAACTATGGCTACACCTTC. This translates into CASSEEWVSANYGYTF.

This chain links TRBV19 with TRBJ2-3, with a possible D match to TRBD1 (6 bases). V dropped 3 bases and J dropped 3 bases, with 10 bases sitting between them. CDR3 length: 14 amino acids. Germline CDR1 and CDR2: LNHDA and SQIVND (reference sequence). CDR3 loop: CASSMARGTDTQYF. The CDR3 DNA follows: TGTGCCAGTAGTATGGCCAGGGGTACAGATACGCAGTATTTT.

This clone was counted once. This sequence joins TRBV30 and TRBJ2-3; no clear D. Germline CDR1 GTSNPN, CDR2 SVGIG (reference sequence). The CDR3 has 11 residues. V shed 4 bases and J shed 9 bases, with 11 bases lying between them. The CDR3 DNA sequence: TGTGCCTGGAACGCTGCGCGCACGCAGTATTTT. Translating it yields CAWNAARTQYF.

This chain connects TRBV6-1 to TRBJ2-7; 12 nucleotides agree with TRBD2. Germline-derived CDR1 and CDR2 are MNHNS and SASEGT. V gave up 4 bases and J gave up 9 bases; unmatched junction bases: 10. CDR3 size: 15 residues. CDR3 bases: TGTGCCAGCAGTGTAAGGACTAGCGGGGCTACGGGGCAGTACTTC. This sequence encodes CASSVRTSGATGQYF.

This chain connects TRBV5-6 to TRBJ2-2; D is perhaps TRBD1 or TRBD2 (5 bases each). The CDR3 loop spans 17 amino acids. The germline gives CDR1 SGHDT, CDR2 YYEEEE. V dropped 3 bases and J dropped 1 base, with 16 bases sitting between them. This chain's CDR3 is CASSYSRGARNTGELFF. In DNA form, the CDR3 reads TGTGCCAGCAGCTATTCGAGGGGCGCGAGGAACACCGGGGAGCTGTTTTTT.

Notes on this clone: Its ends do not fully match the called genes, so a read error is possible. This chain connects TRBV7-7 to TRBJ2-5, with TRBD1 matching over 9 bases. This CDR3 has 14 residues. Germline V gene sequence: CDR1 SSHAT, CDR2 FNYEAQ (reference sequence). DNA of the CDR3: TGTGCTAGCAGTTATCAATCGGGACAGGGGACCCAGTACTTC. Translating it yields CASSYQSGQGTQYF.

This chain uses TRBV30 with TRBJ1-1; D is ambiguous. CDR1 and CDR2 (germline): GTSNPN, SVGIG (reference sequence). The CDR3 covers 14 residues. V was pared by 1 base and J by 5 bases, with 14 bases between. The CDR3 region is CAWSDGRPGTEAFF. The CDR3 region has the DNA TGTGCCTGGAGTGATGGCCGCCCTGGGACTGAAGCTTTCTTT.

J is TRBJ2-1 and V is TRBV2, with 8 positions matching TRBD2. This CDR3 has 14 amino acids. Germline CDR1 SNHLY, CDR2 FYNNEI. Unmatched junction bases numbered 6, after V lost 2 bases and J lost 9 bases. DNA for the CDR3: TGTGCCAGCAGTGAATTTGGTAGCGGGGCTGAGCAGTTCTTC. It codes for CASSEFGSGAEQFF.

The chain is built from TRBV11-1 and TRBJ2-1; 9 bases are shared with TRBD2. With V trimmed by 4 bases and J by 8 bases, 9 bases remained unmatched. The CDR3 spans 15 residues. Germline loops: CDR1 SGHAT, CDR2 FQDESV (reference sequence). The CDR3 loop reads CASSYSGRGVDEQFF. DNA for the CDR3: TGTGCCAGCAGCTATAGCGGGAGAGGTGTCGATGAGCAGTTCTTC.

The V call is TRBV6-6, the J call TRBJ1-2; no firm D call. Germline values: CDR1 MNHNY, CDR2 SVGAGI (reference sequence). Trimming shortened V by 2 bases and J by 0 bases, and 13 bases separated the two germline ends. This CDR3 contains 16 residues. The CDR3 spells CASSYNEPISNYGYTF. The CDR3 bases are TGTGCCAGCAGTTACAATGAGCCAATATCTAACTATGGCTACACCTTC.

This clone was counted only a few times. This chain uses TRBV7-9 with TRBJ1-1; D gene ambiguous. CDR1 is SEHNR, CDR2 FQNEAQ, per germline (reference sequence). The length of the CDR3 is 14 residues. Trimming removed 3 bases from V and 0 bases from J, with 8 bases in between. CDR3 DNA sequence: TGTGCCAGCAGCTTCGGGTATATGAACACTGAAGCTTTCTTT. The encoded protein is CASSFGYMNTEAFF.